This T cell receptor (beta chain) was sequenced during a study of cytomegalovirus exposure and HLA in healthy donors. Study-wide results and caveats: Reported performance of the classifier showed diagnosis of cytomegalovirus status with high specificity and sensitivity. The dataset shows that most TCR sequences were rare, while some public TCRs occurred in many donors.

Sequenced by immunoSEQ multiplex PCR; TCRdb stores in-frame clones only, minus some. The sample lists a few hundred thousand clones, roughly 85% occurring once. In regard to this clone: The antigen remains unidentified.

This TCR came from a woman aged 18-29 years in good health and CMV-seronegative. The sample was PBMCs.

CDR3 sequence: CASSPTGVTEAFF. Here the CDR3 DNA reads TGTGCCAGCAGCCCGACAGGGGTCACTGAAGCTTTCTTT. The V call is TRBV5-8, the J call TRBJ1-1; 8 bases fit TRBD1. CDR1 and CDR2 (germline): SGHTS, YDEGEE. This CDR3 is 13 amino acids long. J gave up 4 bases and V 4 bases, and 3 bases lay outside the gene matches.